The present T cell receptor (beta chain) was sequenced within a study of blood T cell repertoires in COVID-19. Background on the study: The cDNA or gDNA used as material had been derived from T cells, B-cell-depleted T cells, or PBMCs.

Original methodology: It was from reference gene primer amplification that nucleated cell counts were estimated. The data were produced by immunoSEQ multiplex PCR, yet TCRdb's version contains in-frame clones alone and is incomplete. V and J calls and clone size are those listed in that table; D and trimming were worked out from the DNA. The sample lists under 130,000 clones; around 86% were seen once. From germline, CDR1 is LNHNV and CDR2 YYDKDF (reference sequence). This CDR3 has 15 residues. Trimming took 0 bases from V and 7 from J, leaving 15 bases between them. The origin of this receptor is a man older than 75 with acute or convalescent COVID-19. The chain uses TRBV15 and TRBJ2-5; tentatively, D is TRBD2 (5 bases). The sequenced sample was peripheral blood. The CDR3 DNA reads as TGTGCCACCAGCAGAGATTCCGGGGTGTCGGGGACCCAGTACTTC. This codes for CATSRDSGVSGTQYF.